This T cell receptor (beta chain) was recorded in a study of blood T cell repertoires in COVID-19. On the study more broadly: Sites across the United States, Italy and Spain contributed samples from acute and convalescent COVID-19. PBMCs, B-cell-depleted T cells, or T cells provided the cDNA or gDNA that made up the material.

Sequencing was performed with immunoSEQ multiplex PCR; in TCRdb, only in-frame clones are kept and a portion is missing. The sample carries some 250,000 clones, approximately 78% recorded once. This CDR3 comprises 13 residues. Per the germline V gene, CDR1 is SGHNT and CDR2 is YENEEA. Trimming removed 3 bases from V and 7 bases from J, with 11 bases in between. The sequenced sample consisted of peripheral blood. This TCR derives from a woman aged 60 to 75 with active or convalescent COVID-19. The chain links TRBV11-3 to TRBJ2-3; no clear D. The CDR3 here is CASSFYGDNTQYF. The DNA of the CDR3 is TGTGCCAGCAGCTTTTACGGAGATAATACGCAGTATTTT.